Described below is a single T cell receptor (beta chain) sequence and its context. Its antigen has not been determined. No much larger clone exists at a distance of one base, and base qualities are not known. The FACS-sorted cells had their genomic DNA extracted, and the commercial immunoSEQ service was used to sequence the TCRbeta chains. As for the original processing: ImmunoSEQ Analyzer software v3.0 and R v3.5.1 were the tools used to analyze the repertoire data. Only productive rearrangements were analyzed, as sequences containing stop codons or out-of-frame rearrangements were removed. Simpson diversity, Shannon entropy, CDR3 length and nucleotide addition metrics were obtained from the sequencing provider. Based on frequency, clonotypes were placed into dominant, sub-dominant, low or lowest abundance groups, and clonotypes under 0.1% were left out of most analyses. A CDR3 amino acid clonotype was designated public if detected in at least two subjects at a cumulative frequency of at least 0.5%. TCRdb's version of the immuneACCESS table is confined to in-frame rearrangements and falls short of the full clone set. An unresolved V gene accounts for under half of the shortfall where checked; the remainder is of unknown origin. V and J calls and clone size are as listed in that table; D and trimming were resolved from the DNA. The sample profile shows approximately 40,000 clones; 70% to 90% of them were found once. The biggest ten clones account for about 10% of the sample.

The data were taken from a study of CD8 T cells in acute hepatitis C reinfection (dated by TCRdb to the early 2020s). Turning to the overall study: The TCRbeta repertoire of CD8+ T cells specific for the HCV NS3-1073 epitope was profiled during acute infection and after viral clearance. A few spontaneous resolvers contributed paired acute and follow-up samples.

Overall study outcomes, separate from this receptor: NS3-1073 specific repertoires were highly diverse, with no significant diversity differences between acute resolver, follow-up resolver and acute chronic samples. Because bulk sequencing covered only the TCRbeta chain, the alphabeta pairing of public clonotypes could not be determined. Thirteen public clonotypes were found regardless of outcome, and V04-02/J02-02 was used by one public clonotype. All groups showed preferential use of the TRBV04 and TRBV06 gene families, a pattern that overrepresentation in the naive pool did not explain. Few CDR3 sequences were shared with other epitopes, and differences in sequencing approaches may have limited exact matching. Chronically infected subjects had no follow-up repertoires because NS3-1073 specific cells were too rare to sort.

Taken with the paper, the label for time point translates to: naive CD8 control sorted from an acute-time-point sample. Enrolled in the Montreal Hepatitis C Cohort (HEPCO) in Canada, the donors were people who inject drugs, and these donors were followed every 3 months. Acute primary HCV infection was defined as a positive HCV RNA or antibody test that came after a negative test within the prior 24 weeks. CD3, CD8 and CD45RO antibodies were used for surface staining, and dead cells were excluded with an aqua fixable dye. The cohort included roughly 8 spontaneous resolvers, defined as subjects with HCV RNA clearance within 24 weeks. Frozen stocks of peripheral blood mononuclear cells were first thawed, after which negative isolation of CD8+ T cells was carried out using the MACS CD8+ T cell Isolation Kit. A BD FACSAria II cell sorter was used for cell sorting. From the cysteine up to the phenylalanine, the CDR3 has a length of 13 residues. Solely the CDR3 DNA is kept, with 39 bases framed from the first base. As encoded in the germline V gene (reference sequence), CDR1 is PRHDT while CDR2 is FYEKMQ. V lost 8 bases and J lost 3 bases; the stretch between them is 13 bases long.

The receptor chain draws on TRBV13 and TRBJ1-1; the D segment cannot be called with confidence. Sequenced sample: naive CD8+ T cells from PBMCs. What this sample's cell subset or site label stands for: sorted total naive CD45RO-negative CD8+ T cells. The clonotype was recovered from a woman aged 18-29 years who spontaneously cleared hepatitis C infection. In nucleotides, the sequence is TGTGCCAGCTTGTGGGGAAAGTACACTGAAGCTTTCTTT. It codes for CASLWGKYTEAFF.